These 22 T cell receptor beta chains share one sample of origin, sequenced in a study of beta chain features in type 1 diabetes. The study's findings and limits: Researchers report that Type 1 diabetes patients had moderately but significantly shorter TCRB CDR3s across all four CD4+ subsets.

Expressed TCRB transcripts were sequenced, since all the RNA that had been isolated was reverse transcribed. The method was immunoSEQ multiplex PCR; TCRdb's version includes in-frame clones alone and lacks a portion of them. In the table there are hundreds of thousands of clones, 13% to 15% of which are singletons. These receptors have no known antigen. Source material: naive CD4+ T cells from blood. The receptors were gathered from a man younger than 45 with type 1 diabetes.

The CDR3 region has the DNA TGTGCCAGCGGATCCATACAGGGAAACACCATATATTTT. Translated, it gives CASGSIQGNTIYF. V gene TRBV25-1 combines with J gene TRBJ1-3, with no clear D. Trimming left V 8 bases short and J 4 bases short, with 12 bases between. The CDR3 is 13 amino acids. Germline V gene sequence: CDR1 MGHDK, CDR2 SYGVNS.

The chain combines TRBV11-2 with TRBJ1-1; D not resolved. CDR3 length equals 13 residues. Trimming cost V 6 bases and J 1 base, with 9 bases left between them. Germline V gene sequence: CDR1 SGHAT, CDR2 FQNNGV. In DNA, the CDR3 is TGTGCCAGCAGGGTCCAGTCGAACACTGAAGCTTTCTTT. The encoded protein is CASRVQSNTEAFF.

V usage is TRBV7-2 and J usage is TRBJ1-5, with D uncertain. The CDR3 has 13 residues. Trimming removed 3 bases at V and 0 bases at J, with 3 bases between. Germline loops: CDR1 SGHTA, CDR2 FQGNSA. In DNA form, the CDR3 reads TGTGCCAGCAGCTTTAATAGCAATCAGCCCCAGCATTTT. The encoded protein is CASSFNSNQPQHF.

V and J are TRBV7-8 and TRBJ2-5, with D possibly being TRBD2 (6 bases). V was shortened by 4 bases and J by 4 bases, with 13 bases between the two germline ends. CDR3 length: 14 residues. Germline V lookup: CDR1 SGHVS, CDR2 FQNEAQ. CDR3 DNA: TGTGCCAGCAGCTCGACTAGTCCCCGAGAGACCCAGTACTTC. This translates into CASSSTSPRETQYF. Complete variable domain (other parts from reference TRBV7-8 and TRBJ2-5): GAGVSQSPRYKVAKRGQDVALRCDPISGHVSLFWYQQALGQGPEFLTYFQNEAQLDKSGLPSDRFFAERPEGSVSTLKIQRTQQEDSAVYLCASSSTSPRETQYFGPGTRLLVL.

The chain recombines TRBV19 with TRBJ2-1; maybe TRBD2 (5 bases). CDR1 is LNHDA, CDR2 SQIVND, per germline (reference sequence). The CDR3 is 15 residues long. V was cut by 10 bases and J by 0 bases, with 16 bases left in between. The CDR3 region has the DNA TGTGCCACCCAGAGTGGAGGAGCCTCCTACAATGAGCAGTTCTTC. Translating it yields CATQSGGASYNEQFF.

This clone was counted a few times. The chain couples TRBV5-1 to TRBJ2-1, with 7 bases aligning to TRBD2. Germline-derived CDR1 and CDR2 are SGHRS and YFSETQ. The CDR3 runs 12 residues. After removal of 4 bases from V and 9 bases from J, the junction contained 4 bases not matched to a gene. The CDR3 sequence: CASSPGEGEQFF. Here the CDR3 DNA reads TGCGCCAGCAGCCCGGGGGAGGGTGAGCAGTTCTTC.

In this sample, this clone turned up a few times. This chain's CDR3 is CATSGVVPTGELFF. CDR3 DNA sequence: TGTGCCACCTCCGGTGTAGTTCCCACCGGGGAGCTGTTTTTT. The V call is TRBV5-6, the J call TRBJ2-2, with D uncertain. V gave up 9 bases and J gave up 4 bases, with 16 bases separating them. CDR3 length: 14 residues. Per the germline V gene, CDR1 is SGHDT and CDR2 is YYEEEE.

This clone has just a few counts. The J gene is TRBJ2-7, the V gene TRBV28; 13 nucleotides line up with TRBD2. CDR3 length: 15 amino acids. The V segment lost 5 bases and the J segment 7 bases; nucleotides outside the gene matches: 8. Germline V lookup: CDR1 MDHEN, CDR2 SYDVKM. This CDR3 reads CASSPRTSGSHEQYF. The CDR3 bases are TGTGCCAGCAGTCCCCGGACTAGCGGGAGCCATGAGCAGTACTTC.

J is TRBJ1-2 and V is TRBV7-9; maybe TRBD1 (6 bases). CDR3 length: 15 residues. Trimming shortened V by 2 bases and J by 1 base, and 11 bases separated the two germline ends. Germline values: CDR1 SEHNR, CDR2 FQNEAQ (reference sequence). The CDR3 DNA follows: TGTGCCAGCAGCTTAACAGGGAATAGTAACTATGGCTACACCTTC. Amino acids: CASSLTGNSNYGYTF. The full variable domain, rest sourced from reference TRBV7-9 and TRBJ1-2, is DTGVSQNPRHKITKRGQNVTFRCDPISEHNRLYWYRQTLGQGPEFLTYFQNEAQLEKSRLLSDRFSAERPKGSFSTLEIQRTEQGDSAMYLCASSLTGNSNYGYTFGSGTRLTVV.

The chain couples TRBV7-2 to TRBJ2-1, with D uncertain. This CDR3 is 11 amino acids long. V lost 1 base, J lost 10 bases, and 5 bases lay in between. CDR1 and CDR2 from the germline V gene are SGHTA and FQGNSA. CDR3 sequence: CASSLVQEQFF. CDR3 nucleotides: TGTGCCAGCAGCTTAGTACAGGAGCAGTTCTTC.

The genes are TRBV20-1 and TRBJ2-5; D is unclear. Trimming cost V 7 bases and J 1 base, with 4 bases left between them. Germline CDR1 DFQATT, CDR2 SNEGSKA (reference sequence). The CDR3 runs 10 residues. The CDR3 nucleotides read TGCAGTGTGAGCCAAGAGACCCAGTACTTC. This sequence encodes CSVSQETQYF.

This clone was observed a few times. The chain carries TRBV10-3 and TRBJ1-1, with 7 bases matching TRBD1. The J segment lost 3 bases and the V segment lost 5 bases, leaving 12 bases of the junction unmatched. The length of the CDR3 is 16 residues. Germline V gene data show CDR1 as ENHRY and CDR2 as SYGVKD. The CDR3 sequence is CAISRRQGYRDTEAFF. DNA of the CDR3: TGTGCCATCAGTAGGAGACAGGGTTATCGGGACACTGAAGCTTTCTTT.

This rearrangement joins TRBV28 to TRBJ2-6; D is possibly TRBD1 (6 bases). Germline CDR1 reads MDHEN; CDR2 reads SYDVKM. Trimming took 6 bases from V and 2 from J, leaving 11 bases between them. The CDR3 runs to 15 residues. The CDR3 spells CASSRTVAGANVLTF. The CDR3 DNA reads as TGTGCCAGCAGCCGGACAGTTGCTGGGGCCAACGTCCTGACTTTC.

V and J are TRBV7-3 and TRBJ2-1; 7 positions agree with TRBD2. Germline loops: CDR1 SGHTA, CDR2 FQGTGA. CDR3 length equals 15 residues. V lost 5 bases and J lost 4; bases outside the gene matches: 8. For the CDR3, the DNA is TGTGCCAGCAGCCCATCTAGCGGCCAGTACAATGAGCAGTTCTTC. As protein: CASSPSSGQYNEQFF.

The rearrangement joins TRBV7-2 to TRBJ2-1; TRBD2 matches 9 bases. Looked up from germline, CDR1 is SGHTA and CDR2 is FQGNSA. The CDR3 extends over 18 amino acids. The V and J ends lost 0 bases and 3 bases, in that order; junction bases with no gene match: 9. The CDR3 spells CASSLANWREGLYNEQFF. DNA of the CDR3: TGTGCCAGCAGCTTAGCGAATTGGCGGGAGGGCCTCTACAATGAGCAGTTCTTC.

The CDR3 DNA sequence: TGTGCCAGCAGTCCCCACGGGGGGTCGGGTGGCTACACCTTC. The encoded protein is CASSPHGGSGGYTF. This rearrangement joins TRBV28 to TRBJ1-2; D possibly corresponds to TRBD1 (5 bases). Trimming pared 5 bases from V and 7 bases from J, leaving 17 bases between. Germline CDR1 reads MDHEN; CDR2 reads SYDVKM. CDR3 length: 14 amino acids.

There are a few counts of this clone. CDR3 loop: CASSYPGQGYEQYF. CDR3 coding DNA: TGTGCCAGCAGTTATCCGGGACAGGGCTACGAGCAGTACTTC. V usage is TRBV7-9 and J usage is TRBJ2-7, with 9 bases lining up with TRBD1. The V segment lost 6 bases and the J segment 3 bases; nucleotides outside the gene matches: 6. The CDR3 runs 14 residues. CDR1 is SEHNR, CDR2 FQNEAQ, per germline (reference sequence).

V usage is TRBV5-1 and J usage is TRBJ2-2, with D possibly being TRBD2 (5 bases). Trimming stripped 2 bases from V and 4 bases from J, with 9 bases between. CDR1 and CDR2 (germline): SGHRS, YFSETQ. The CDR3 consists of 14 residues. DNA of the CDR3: TGCGCCAGCAGCTTAGACGCGGGCACCGGGGAGCTGTTTTTT. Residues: CASSLDAGTGELFF.

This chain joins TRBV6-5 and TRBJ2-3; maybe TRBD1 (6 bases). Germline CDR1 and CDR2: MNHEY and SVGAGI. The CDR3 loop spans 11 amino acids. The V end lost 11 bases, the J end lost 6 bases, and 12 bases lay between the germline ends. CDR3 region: CAATQGDTQYF. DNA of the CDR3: TGTGCCGCTACCCAGGGGGATACGCAGTATTTT.

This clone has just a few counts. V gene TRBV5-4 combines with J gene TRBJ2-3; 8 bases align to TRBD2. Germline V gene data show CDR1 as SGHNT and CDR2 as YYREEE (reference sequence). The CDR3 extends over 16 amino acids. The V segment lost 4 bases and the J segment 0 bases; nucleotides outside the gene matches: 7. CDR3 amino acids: CASSDGTRHSTDTQYF. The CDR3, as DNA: TGTGCCAGCAGCGATGGGACTAGGCATAGCACAGATACGCAGTATTTT.

In DNA, the CDR3 is TGTGCCAGTAGTGGCCGAGGGGAGACCCAGTACTTC. Protein sequence: CASSGRGETQYF. V gene TRBV19 combines with J gene TRBJ2-5; a possible D gene is TRBD2 (5 bases). The germline gives CDR1 LNHDA, CDR2 SQIVND (reference sequence). The CDR3 is made up of 12 amino acids. V was cut by 5 bases and J by 5 bases, with 9 bases left in between.

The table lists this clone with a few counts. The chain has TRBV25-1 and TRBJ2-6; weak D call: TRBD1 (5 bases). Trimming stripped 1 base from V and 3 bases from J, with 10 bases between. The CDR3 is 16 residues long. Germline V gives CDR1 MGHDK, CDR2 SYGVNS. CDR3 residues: CASSESWGGGANVLTF. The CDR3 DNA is TGTGCCAGCAGTGAATCGTGGGGCGGTGGGGCCAACGTCCTGACTTTC.